A selection of T cell receptor beta chains follows, all from one sample in a study of shared clonotypes between healthy human individuals. Here immunoSEQ multiplex PCR was the method, and the copy in TCRdb shows in-frame clones only, minus some. The sample shows roughly 590,000 clones, nearly 97% of them seen only once. What was sequenced was naive CD8+ T cells sorted from blood. The receptors here all came from a young woman in good health. CDR3s leave out the opening cysteine and the closing phenylalanine or tryptophan. The D gene is left open where the match is weak.

j_call v_call d_call cdr3_aa
TRBJ2-1 TRBV7-8 TRBD2 ASSMRTSGRYNEQF
TRBJ2-7 TRBV15 TRBD1 ATSSGTESYEQY
TRBJ2-2 TRBV13 NA ASSLKMDFPGTGELF
TRBJ2-1 TRBV6-5 TRBD2 ASSYGLAGVHEQF
TRBJ2-7 TRBV13 TRBD2 ASSLEERDVHEQY
TRBJ2-7 TRBV7-9 NA ASSSTGTRSSYEQY
TRBJ2-1 TRBV2 NA ASSEGMTGWDNEQF
TRBJ1-5 TRBV5-1 NA ASSLTGIDGQPQH
TRBJ2-1 TRBV6-5 TRBD2 ASSHTSGTLNEQF
TRBJ1-4 TRBV2 NA ASSPEGATNEKLF
TRBJ2-2 TRBV28 TRBD1 ASRWTGSPTGELF
TRBJ1-2 TRBV11-2 TRBD1 ASRSGRGLDYGYT
TRBJ2-4 TRBV4-1 NA ASSQDTGIQY
TRBJ1-3 TRBV28 NA ASSSTILKRASSGNTIY
TRBJ2-5 TRBV5-6 NA ASSSFQETQY
TRBJ1-1 TRBV5-6 NA ASSPGITEAF
TRBJ1-1 TRBV9 NA ASSTGPNTEAF
TRBJ1-2 TRBV15 TRBD1 ATSKPGQGNYGYT
TRBJ2-1 TRBV30 TRBD2 AWSVLAGDEQF
TRBJ2-7 TRBV11-2 TRBD1 ASSPAAGQGYEQY
TRBJ1-5 TRBV7-8 NA ASSLGRPDQPQH
TRBJ2-5 TRBV7-8 NA ASSFGVAAIVGTQY
TRBJ2-5 TRBV13 TRBD2 ASSPRLAGVVETQY
TRBJ2-7 TRBV7-8 NA ASSLIEDYEQY
TRBJ2-4 TRBV27 TRBD2 ASSSQMGTSIQY
TRBJ1-5 TRBV27 TRBD1 ASSVGQGAFQPQH
TRBJ2-7 TRBV12-1 NA ASSSLAGPRLEQY
TRBJ2-1 TRBV6-1 TRBD2 ASSEVAGGYNEQF
TRBJ1-1 TRBV7-9 NA ASTSGKGTEAF
TRBJ2-7 TRBV10-1 NA ASSSTGSLPHEQY
TRBJ2-7 TRBV2 NA ASSDYPYEQY
TRBJ2-7 TRBV27 NA ASSPGDHSYEQY
TRBJ2-7 TRBV6-6 TRBD1 ASSMGGQGLYEQY
TRBJ2-7 TRBV10-1 TRBD2 ASSGGTSGYEQY
TRBJ2-1 TRBV28 NA ASSLVLVNLNEQF
TRBJ2-7 TRBV19 NA ASSNRDSYEQY
TRBJ2-1 TRBV19 NA ASSIVGASEQF
TRBJ2-1 TRBV28 TRBD2 ASSLHRGDYDDEQF
TRBJ1-1 TRBV10-3 NA AIRKGGEEVEAF
TRBJ2-3 TRBV4-2 NA ASSPLGVDTQY
TRBJ2-2 TRBV28 NA ASSFMTENTGELF
TRBJ2-6 TRBV7-9 TRBD1 ASSLAEQGEVLT
TRBJ2-7 TRBV27 NA ASSVSGHYAYEQY
TRBJ2-4 TRBV7-9 TRBD2 ASSSTSEIHKNIQY